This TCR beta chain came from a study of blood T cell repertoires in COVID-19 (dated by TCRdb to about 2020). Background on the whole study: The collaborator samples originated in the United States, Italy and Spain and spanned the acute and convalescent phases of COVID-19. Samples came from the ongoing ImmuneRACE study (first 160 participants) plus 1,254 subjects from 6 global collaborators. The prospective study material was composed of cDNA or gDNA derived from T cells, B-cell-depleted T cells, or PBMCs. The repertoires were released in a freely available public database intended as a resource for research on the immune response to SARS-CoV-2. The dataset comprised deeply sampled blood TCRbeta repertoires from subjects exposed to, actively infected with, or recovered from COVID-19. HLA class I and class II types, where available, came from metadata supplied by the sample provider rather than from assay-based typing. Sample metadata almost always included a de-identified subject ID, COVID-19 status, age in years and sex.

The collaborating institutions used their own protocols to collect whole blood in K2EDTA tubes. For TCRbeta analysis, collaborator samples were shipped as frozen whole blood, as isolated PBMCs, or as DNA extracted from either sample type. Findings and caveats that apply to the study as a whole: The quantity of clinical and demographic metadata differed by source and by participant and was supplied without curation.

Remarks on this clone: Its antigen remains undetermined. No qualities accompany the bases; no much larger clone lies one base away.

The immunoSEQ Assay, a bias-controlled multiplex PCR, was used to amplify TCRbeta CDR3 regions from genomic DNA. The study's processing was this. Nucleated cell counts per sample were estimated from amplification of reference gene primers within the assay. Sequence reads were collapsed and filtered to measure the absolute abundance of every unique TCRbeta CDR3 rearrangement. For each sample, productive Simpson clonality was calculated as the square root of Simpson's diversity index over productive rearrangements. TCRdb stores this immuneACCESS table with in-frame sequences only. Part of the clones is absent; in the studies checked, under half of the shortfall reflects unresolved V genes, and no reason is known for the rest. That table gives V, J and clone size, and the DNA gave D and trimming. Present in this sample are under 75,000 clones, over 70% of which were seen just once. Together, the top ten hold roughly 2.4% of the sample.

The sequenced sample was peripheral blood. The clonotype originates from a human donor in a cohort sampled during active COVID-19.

The DNA reads TGTGCCAGCAGTTCCCGGACAGGGGCGACAAATTCACCCCTCCACTTT. Its translation is CASSSRTGATNSPLHF. The chain employs TRBV6-5 and TRBJ1-6, and TRBD1 aligns with 9 junction nucleotides. The CDR3, from cysteine to phenylalanine, totals 16 residues. Only the CDR3 part of the read is kept: 48 bases, read in frame from the first base. V is trimmed back by 4 bases and J by 7 bases, and the junction contains 8 bases that no gene match accounts for. From a lookup of the germline V gene, CDR1 and CDR2 are MNHEY and SVGAGI.